These 29 T cell receptor beta chains originate from one sample sequenced in a study of T cell responses to AZD1222 COVID-19 vaccine. TCRdb keeps only in-frame clones here, not all; method: immunoSEQ multiplex PCR. The sample yields some 140,000 clones, roughly 90% seen once. The sample was peripheral blood, taken on day 0 of AZD1222 vaccination. The receptors here all came from an adult in good health.

This chain joins TRBV12-5 and TRBJ1-5, with D tentatively TRBD1 (5 bases). The CDR3 contains 13 residues. The germline CDR1 and CDR2 sequences are LGHNT and FRNRAP. V gave up 3 bases and J gave up 6 bases, with 9 bases separating them. The CDR3 DNA follows: TGTGCTAGTGGTTTCCGGGGCCCTCAGCCCCAGCATTTT. Residues: CASGFRGPQPQHF.

This chain connects TRBV21-1 to TRBJ1-5. TRBV21-1 is a pseudogene. The CDR3 loop spans 14 amino acids. The CDR3 reads CASSKGDGNQPQHF. CDR3 in DNA: TGTGCCAGCAGCAAAGGGGACGGCAATCAGCCCCAGCATTTT.

V usage is TRBV12-5 and J usage is TRBJ2-3, with a tentative D call TRBD1 (5 bases). Germline CDR1 is LGHNT and CDR2 is FRNRAP. V was cut by 5 bases and J by 4 bases, with 13 bases left in between. CDR3 length equals 14 residues. The CDR3 protein is CASGPLGPADTQYF. CDR3 DNA sequence: TGTGCTAGTGGTCCCCTGGGGCCCGCAGATACGCAGTATTTT.

In this sample, this clone turned up once. The chain has TRBV9 and TRBJ2-7; possibly TRBD1 for D (5 bases). V was trimmed by 4 bases and J by 2 bases, leaving 16 bases between them. Looked up from germline, CDR1 is SGDLS and CDR2 is YYNGEE. The CDR3 extends over 15 amino acids. The CDR3 loop reads CASSPTNQGTYEQYF. CDR3 DNA sequence: TGTGCCAGCAGCCCTACCAATCAGGGTACCTACGAGCAGTACTTC.

The count of this clone is one. V and J are TRBV27 and TRBJ2-7, with 7 nucleotides matching TRBD2. Looked up from germline, CDR1 is MNHEY and CDR2 is SMNVEV (reference sequence). V shed 4 bases, J shed 0 bases, and the junction held 12 bases outside the gene matches. This CDR3 comprises 17 residues. CDR3 loop: CASSSYLGGVDSYEQYF. CDR3 DNA sequence: TGTGCCAGCAGTTCTTATTTGGGAGGGGTTGACTCCTACGAGCAGTACTTC.

The chain joins TRBV5-1 to TRBJ2-3; D unclear. The CDR3 contains 14 residues. With 3 bases removed from V and 6 bases from J, the gap between germline ends came to 14 bases. Germline V gene data show CDR1 as SGHRS and CDR2 as YFSETQ. The CDR3 DNA is TGCGCCAGCAGCTCGCAAATCCGCGAGGATACGCAGTATTTT. Translation: CASSSQIREDTQYF.

J is TRBJ2-1 and V is TRBV15, with D uncertain. This CDR3 spans 14 amino acids. Germline-derived CDR1 and CDR2 are LNHNV and YYDKDF (reference sequence). The V end was cut by 0 bases, the J end by 14 bases, with 17 bases between. The CDR3 loop reads CATSRDLPGGIEFF. Written as DNA, the CDR3 is TGTGCCACCAGCAGAGATTTACCGGGTGGGATAGAGTTCTTC.

The rearrangement joins TRBV7-2 to TRBJ2-1; 10 bases are a match to TRBD2. The CDR3 totals 13 residues. CDR1 is SGHTA, CDR2 FQGNSA, per germline. The junction had 8 bases not matched to a gene; V was cut back by 10 bases and J by 8 bases. The CDR3 region is CATASGGGDEQFF. CDR3 bases: TGTGCCACCGCTAGCGGGGGCGGGGATGAGCAGTTCTTC.

The chain recombines TRBV4-2 with TRBJ2-6; D is ambiguous. The CDR3 contains 16 residues. Germline CDR1 LGHNA, CDR2 YNFKEQ. V shed 0 bases and J shed 0 bases, with 6 bases lying between them. The chain's CDR3 is CASSQDSDSGANVLTF. Here the CDR3 DNA reads TGTGCCAGCAGCCAAGACAGTGACTCTGGGGCCAACGTCCTGACTTTC.

The table lists this clone with a count of one. V gene TRBV5-1 combines with J gene TRBJ2-5; D is uncertain. There are 11 residues in the CDR3. Germline assignment: CDR1 SGHRS and CDR2 YFSETQ. V was clipped by 5 bases and J by 5 bases, with 7 bases between them. CDR3: CASRSFETQYF. The CDR3 DNA reads as TGCGCCAGCAGGTCCTTTGAGACCCAGTACTTC.

The genes are TRBV5-5 and TRBJ1-1, with D uncertain. The germline V gene encodes CDR1 SGHKS and CDR2 YYEKEE (reference sequence). Trimming took 5 bases from V and 1 from J, leaving 9 bases between them. This CDR3 comprises 13 residues. In DNA, the CDR3 is TGTGCCAGCAGAACGGCCAGGAACACTGAAGCTTTCTTT. Translated, it gives CASRTARNTEAFF.

This sequence joins TRBV7-6 and TRBJ1-1; D is possibly TRBD1 (6 bases). The V end was cut by 3 bases, the J end by 5 bases, with 19 bases between. CDR3 length equals 16 residues. Germline CDR1 SGHVS, CDR2 FNYEAQ. DNA for the CDR3: TGTGCCAGCAGCTTCGGCCCTGGGGGGCGGGGAACTGAAGCTTTCTTT. As protein: CASSFGPGGRGTEAFF.

The chain is built from TRBV18 and TRBJ2-2; 7 bases line up with TRBD1. V trimming: 4 bases; J trimming: 0 bases; junction bases outside the gene matches: 5. Germline V gene data show CDR1 as KGHSH and CDR2 as LQKENI. The CDR3 totals 16 residues. The CDR3: CASSRAGTANTGELFF. The CDR3 DNA is TGTGCCAGCTCACGGGCCGGGACAGCGAACACCGGGGAGCTGTTTTTT. The complete variable domain, with remaining parts taken from reference TRBV18 and TRBJ2-2, reads NAGVMQNPRHLVRRRGQEARLRCSPMKGHSHVYWYRQLPEEGLKFMVYLQKENIIDESGMPKERFSAEFPKEGPSILRIQQVVRGDSAAYFCASSRAGTANTGELFFGEGSRLTVL.

The J gene is TRBJ2-1, the V gene TRBV7-2; TRBD2 is a possible D gene (5 bases). From germline, CDR1 is SGHTA and CDR2 FQGNSA. The V and J ends lost 8 bases and 8 bases respectively, with 16 bases between them. This CDR3 region has 13 residues. The DNA for the CDR3 is TGTGCCAGCGGACTGGCCGGACGCCATGAGCAGTTCTTC. Amino acid sequence: CASGLAGRHEQFF.

The genes are TRBV3-1 (or the pseudogene TRBV3-2) and TRBJ2-3, with D tentatively TRBD2 (5 bases). V was shortened by 2 bases and J by 1 base, with 13 bases between the two germline ends. The CDR3 runs to 16 residues. Germline lookup yields CDR1 LGHDT and CDR2 YNNKEL (reference sequence). In DNA form, the CDR3 reads TGTGCCAGCAGCCAATATTTCAAGCGGCGCACAGATACGCAGTATTTT. Protein product: CASSQYFKRRTDTQYF.

This rearrangement joins TRBV10-3 to TRBJ1-2; D is perhaps TRBD1 (6 bases). The CDR3 totals 16 residues. Germline V gene lookup returns CDR1 ENHRY and CDR2 SYGVKD. V lost 10 bases to trimming and J lost 5 bases, with 26 bases between them. This CDR3 is CATSSPNRGGTYGYTF. CDR3 bases: TGTGCCACCTCATCACCCAACCGAGGGGGTACGTATGGCTACACCTTC.

The CDR3 DNA sequence: TGTGCCAGCAGCGTAGAGGGGGCTTCTGGAAACACCATATATTTT. This encodes CASSVEGASGNTIYF. The chain links TRBV9 to TRBJ1-3; TRBD1 aligns across 7 bases. The CDR3 totals 15 residues. CDR1 is SGDLS, CDR2 YYNGEE, per germline. V trimming: 0 bases; J trimming: 1 base; junction bases outside the gene matches: 1. Combining the CDR3 with reference TRBV9 and TRBJ1-3 gives the whole variable domain DSGVTQTPKHLITATGQRVTLRCSPRSGDLSVYWYQQSLDQGLQFLIQYYNGEERAKGNILERFSAQQFPDLHSELNLSSLELGDSALYFCASSVEGASGNTIYFGEGSWLTVV.

This chain links TRBV7-2 with TRBJ2-2; the D gene is possibly TRBD2 (6 bases). This CDR3 has 15 amino acids. Germline CDR1 is SGHTA and CDR2 is FQGNSA. V lost 5 bases and J lost 1, with 11 bases in between. The CDR3 region has the DNA TGTGCCAGCAGCGCCGGACTAAGGAACACCGGGGAGCTGTTTTTT. Translating gives CASSAGLRNTGELFF. Full variable domain (outside the CDR3, taken from reference TRBV7-2 and TRBJ2-2): GAGVSQSPSNKVTEKGKDVELRCDPISGHTALYWYRQSLGQGLEFLIYFQGNSAPDKSGLPSDRFSAERTGGSVSTLTIQRTQQEDSAVYLCASSAGLRNTGELFFGEGSRLTVL.

J is TRBJ2-7 and V is TRBV3-1 (or the pseudogene TRBV3-2), with 13 bases lining up with TRBD2. This CDR3 has 15 amino acids. The V segment lost 4 bases and the J segment 5 bases; nucleotides outside the gene matches: 5. The germline CDR1 and CDR2 sequences are LGHDT and YNNKEL (reference sequence). CDR3 sequence reads: CASSRRLAGGDEQYF. DNA for the CDR3: TGTGCCAGCAGCCGTAGACTAGCGGGAGGTGACGAGCAGTACTTC.

The CDR3 sequence is CASSSNYYGYTF. The CDR3 nucleotides are TGTGCCAGCAGTTCCAATTACTATGGCTACACCTTC. The chain joins TRBV12-3 or TRBV12-4 to TRBJ1-2; D is unclear. Between the trimmed V and J ends, which lost 4 bases and 3 bases, there was a span of 6 bases. This CDR3 is built from 12 residues.

This chain joins TRBV7-2 and TRBJ2-1; TRBD2 is a possible D gene (6 bases). The V end was cut by 3 bases, the J end by 4 bases, with 13 bases between. Germline CDR1 and CDR2: SGHTA and FQGNSA. The CDR3 runs to 15 residues. CDR3 DNA: TGTGCCAGCAGCTTTGGAGGGCCCCTTTACAATGAGCAGTTCTTC. Its translation is CASSFGGPLYNEQFF.

The chain employs TRBV6-5 and TRBJ1-2; D may be TRBD1 (6 bases). Looked up from germline, CDR1 is MNHEY and CDR2 is SVGAGI. The CDR3 has 12 amino acids. Trimming took 6 bases from V and 7 from J, leaving 12 bases between them. CDR3 residues: CASSLTGLGYTF. The CDR3 nucleotides are TGTGCCAGCAGCTTAACAGGGCTTGGCTACACCTTC.

In DNA form, the CDR3 reads TGTGCCAGCAGTCCTGGGCCCGGGGAGCTGTTTTTT. Translation gives CASSPGPGELFF. V and J are TRBV12-3 or TRBV12-4 and TRBJ2-2; D is undetermined. The ends were cut back, 5 bases at V and 6 bases at J, with 7 bases in the middle. CDR3 length: 12 residues.

The chain employs TRBV6-5 and TRBJ1-2; D may be TRBD1 (6 bases). Germline assignment: CDR1 MNHEY and CDR2 SVGAGI. There are 13 residues in the CDR3. V was shortened by 2 bases and J by 7 bases, with 11 bases between the two germline ends. The CDR3 sequence: CASSYQGSSGYTF. Here the CDR3 DNA reads TGTGCCAGCAGTTACCAGGGGTCTTCTGGCTACACCTTC.

The chain links TRBV30 to TRBJ2-2; 7 bases are shared with TRBD1. The V segment lost 2 bases and the J segment 5 bases; nucleotides outside the gene matches: 11. The germline V gene encodes CDR1 GTSNPN and CDR2 SVGIG (reference sequence). This CDR3 has 16 amino acids. The chain's CDR3 is CAWSKDRVLGTGELFF. DNA for the CDR3: TGTGCCTGGAGTAAAGACAGGGTCCTAGGGACCGGGGAGCTGTTTTTT.

This chain joins TRBV4-1 and TRBJ2-1; the match to TRBD2 covers 7 bases. The CDR3 totals 19 residues. Germline loops: CDR1 MGHRA, CDR2 YSYEKL. Trimming removed 4 bases from V and 9 bases from J; junction bases left unmatched: 24. Here the CDR3 DNA reads TGCGCCAGCAGCCGAGGCCTTGACGGGAGCGGGGAGTCCCGGGGTGAGCAGTTCTTC. This codes for CASSRGLDGSGESRGEQFF.

V is TRBV27 and J is TRBJ1-2; 8 bases are a match to TRBD1. Germline-derived CDR1 and CDR2 are MNHEY and SMNVEV (reference sequence). V shed 1 base, J shed 6 bases, and the junction held 13 bases outside the gene matches. This CDR3 is built from 17 residues. The CDR3 region is CASSLYSGGITDHGYTF. The DNA of the CDR3 is TGTGCCAGCAGTTTATACTCAGGGGGCATAACAGACCATGGCTACACCTTC.

The J gene is TRBJ1-5, the V gene TRBV6-4; TRBD1 might be the D (6 bases). From germline, CDR1 is MRHNA and CDR2 SNTAGT. V was trimmed by 3 bases and J by 7 bases, leaving 13 bases between them. CDR3 length: 14 residues. The CDR3 nucleotides are TGTGCCAGCAGTGAATCGGGGGGCCCCCAGCCCCAGCATTTT. Its translation is CASSESGGPQPQHF.

The V and J genes are TRBV25-1 and TRBJ2-1; 9 bases line up with TRBD1. Germline lookup yields CDR1 MGHDK and CDR2 SYGVNS. V trimming: 4 bases; J trimming: 3 bases; junction bases outside the gene matches: 4. The CDR3 is 15 amino acids. The CDR3 is CASSGGQGGYNEQFF. CDR3 coding DNA: TGTGCCAGCAGTGGGGGACAGGGTGGCTACAATGAGCAGTTCTTC.